These 11 T cell receptor beta chains originate from one sample sequenced in a study of CD8 T cells in Susac syndrome. An amount of RNA that ranged from roughly 0.5 to 1 ug was reverse transcribed with random hexamers. TCRdb re-called the immunoSEQ multiplex PCR reads through MiXCR, storing one row per CDR3 protein. The table has about 210,000 distinct CDR3 sequences, 95% seen once; the top ten hold 0.095%. Source material: CD4+ T cells from PBMCs. Source of these receptors: a human donor with multiple sclerosis.

The genes are TRBV2 and TRBJ2-1; 8 nucleotides line up with TRBD2. This CDR3 has 15 residues. From germline, CDR1 is SNHLY and CDR2 FYNNEI. Trimming cost V 7 bases and J 9 bases; bases outside gene matches: 14. CDR3 sequence: CASTIGTRVRSEQFF. Written as DNA, the CDR3 is TGTGCCAGCACCATCGGGACTAGAGTTCGCAGTGAGCAGTTCTTC.

The chain combines TRBV14 with TRBJ2-1; perhaps TRBD2 as D (5 bases). The CDR3 sequence is 14 residues long. Germline values: CDR1 SGHDN, CDR2 FVKESK. V lost 2 bases, J lost 2 bases, and 7 bases lay in between. CDR3 coding DNA: TGTGCCAGCAGCCAACGCGGGCCCTACAATGAGCAGTTCTTC. This translates into CASSQRGPYNEQFF.

V and J are TRBV20-1 and TRBJ1-2; 8 bases fit TRBD1. This CDR3 is built from 14 residues. Germline CDR1 and CDR2: DFQATT and SNEGSKA (reference sequence). V lost 3 bases, J lost 4 bases, and 7 bases stayed unmatched. The CDR3 sequence: CSASETGGGYGYTF. The CDR3 region has the DNA TGCAGTGCTAGTGAAACAGGGGGTGGCTATGGCTACACCTTC.

The rearrangement uses TRBV2 and TRBJ1-1; D is uncertain. In germline, CDR1 is SNHLY, CDR2 FYNNEI. The CDR3 covers 13 residues. V was pared by 0 bases and J by 8 bases, with 10 bases between. The CDR3 sequence is CASSEARGPEAFF. In DNA, the CDR3 is TGTGCCAGCAGTGAAGCGAGAGGGCCAGAAGCTTTCTTT.

The chain links TRBV20-1 to TRBJ2-7, with TRBD2 identical over 11 bases. J gave up 3 bases and V 2 bases, and 3 bases lay outside the gene matches. The CDR3 is 14 amino acids. Germline-derived CDR1 and CDR2 are DFQATT and SNEGSKA (reference sequence). The CDR3 here is CSARPGTSGYEQYF. The DNA of the CDR3 is TGCAGTGCTAGACCCGGGACTAGCGGCTACGAGCAGTACTTC.

This clonotype was detected a few times. The genes are TRBV3-1 and TRBJ2-3, with D uncertain. V was cut by 1 base and J by 0 bases, with 5 bases left in between. Germline V lookup: CDR1 LGHDT, CDR2 YNNKEL (reference sequence). CDR3 length: 14 residues. The CDR3 reads CASSQGPSTDTQYF. Written as DNA, the CDR3 is TGTGCCAGCAGCCAAGGGCCCAGCACAGATACGCAGTATTTT.

The rearrangement uses TRBV7-9 and TRBJ2-5, with 10 bases lining up with TRBD1. The CDR3 totals 15 residues. The germline CDR1 and CDR2 sequences are SEHNR and FQNEAQ (reference sequence). Germline trimming cut 6 bases from V and 5 bases from J; bases unmatched to any gene: 9. DNA of the CDR3: TGTGCCAGCAGGACAGGGGGCGGTCGGTATGAGACCCAGTACTTC. This codes for CASRTGGGRYETQYF. The full variable domain, rest sourced from reference TRBV7-9 and TRBJ2-5, is DTGVSQNPRHKITKRGQNVTFRCDPISEHNRLYWYRQTLGQGPEFLTYFQNEAQLEKSRLLSDRFSAERPKGSFSTLEIQRTEQGDSAMYLCASRTGGGRYETQYFGPGTRLLVL.

V and J are TRBV6-6 and TRBJ1-4, with D tentatively TRBD1 (5 bases). Trimming cost V 2 bases and J 8 bases, with 18 bases left between them. The CDR3 covers 16 residues. The germline CDR1 and CDR2 sequences are MNHNY and SVGAGI (reference sequence). CDR3 DNA sequence: TGTGCCAGCAGTTACGTTCGGGCAGGGTCGGGAGAAAAACTGTTTTTT. Translation gives CASSYVRAGSGEKLFF.

The V gene is TRBV11-2, the J gene TRBJ2-7; 10 bases fit TRBD1. The V and J ends lost 5 bases and 7 bases, in that order; junction bases with no gene match: 8. The CDR3 extends over 14 amino acids. Germline V gene sequence: CDR1 SGHAT, CDR2 FQNNGV. CDR3 amino acids: CASSQRQGASEQYF. The CDR3 DNA reads as TGTGCCAGCAGCCAACGACAGGGGGCGAGTGAGCAGTACTTC. The full variable domain, in which reference TRBV11-2 and TRBJ2-7 provide the parts outside the CDR3, is EAGVAQSPRYKIIEKRQSVAFWCNPISGHATLYWYQQILGQGPKLLIQFQNNGVVDDSQLPKDRFSAERLKGVDSTLKIQPAKLEDSAVYLCASSQRQGASEQYFGPGTRLTVT.

The chain has TRBV2 and TRBJ1-1; TRBD1 matches 8 bases. V shed 6 bases, J shed 6 bases, and the junction held 3 bases outside the gene matches. The CDR3 has 12 residues. Germline V lookup: CDR1 SNHLY, CDR2 FYNNEI. CDR3 sequence reads: CASRDREPEAFF. CDR3 nucleotide sequence: TGTGCCAGCAGGGACAGGGAACCTGAAGCTTTCTTT.

The V call is TRBV10-3, the J call TRBJ2-5, with unresolved D. The CDR3 runs 16 residues. Trimming removed 6 bases at V and 1 base at J, with 18 bases between. The germline CDR1 and CDR2 sequences are ENHRY and SYGVKD. The CDR3 DNA sequence: TGTGCCATCAGCCCCGGCTCGGATGCCTTCCAAGAGACCCAGTACTTC. Residues: CAISPGSDAFQETQYF.